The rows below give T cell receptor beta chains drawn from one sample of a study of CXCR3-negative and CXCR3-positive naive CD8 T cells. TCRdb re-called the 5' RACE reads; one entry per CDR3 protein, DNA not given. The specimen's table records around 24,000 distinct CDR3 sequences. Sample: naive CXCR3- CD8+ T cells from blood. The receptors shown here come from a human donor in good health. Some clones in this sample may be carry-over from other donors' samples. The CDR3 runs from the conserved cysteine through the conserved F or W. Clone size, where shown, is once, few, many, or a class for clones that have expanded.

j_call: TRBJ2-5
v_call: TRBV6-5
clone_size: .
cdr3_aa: CASRFSQGARETQYF

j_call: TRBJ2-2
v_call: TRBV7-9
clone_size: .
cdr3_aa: CASSSRTGLAGALNTGELFF

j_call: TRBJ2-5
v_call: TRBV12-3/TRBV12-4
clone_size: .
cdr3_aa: CASSEASGGKSQETQYF

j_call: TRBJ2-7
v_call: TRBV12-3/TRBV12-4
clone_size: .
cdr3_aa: CASSIGTVYEQYF

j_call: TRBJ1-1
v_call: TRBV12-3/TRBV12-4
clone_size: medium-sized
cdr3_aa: CASSLSRGGSEAFF

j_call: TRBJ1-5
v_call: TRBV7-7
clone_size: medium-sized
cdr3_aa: CASSLAGSKANRGNQPQHF

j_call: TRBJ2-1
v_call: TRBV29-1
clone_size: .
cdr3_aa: CSAYLGQGNLVEQFF

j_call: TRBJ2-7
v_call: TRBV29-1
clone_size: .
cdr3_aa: CSVVVESIGQGNGYEQYF

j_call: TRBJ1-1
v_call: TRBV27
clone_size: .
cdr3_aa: CASSLQGTNTEAFF

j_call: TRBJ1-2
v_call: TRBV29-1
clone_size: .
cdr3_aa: CSVEVSGANYGYTF

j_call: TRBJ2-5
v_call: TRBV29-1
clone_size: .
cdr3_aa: CSVEFLGEETQYF

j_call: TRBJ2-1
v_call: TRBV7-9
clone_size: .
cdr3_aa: CASSSNYNEQFF

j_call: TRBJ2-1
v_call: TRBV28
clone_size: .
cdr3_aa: CASRLTGELNEQFF

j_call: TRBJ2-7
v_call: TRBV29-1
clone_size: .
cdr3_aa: CSVERLTSGDVYEQYF

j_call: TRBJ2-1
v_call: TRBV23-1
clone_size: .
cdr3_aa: CASSQSRDRAHNEQFF

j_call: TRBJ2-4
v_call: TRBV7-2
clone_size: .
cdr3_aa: CASSSPGQPQNIQYF

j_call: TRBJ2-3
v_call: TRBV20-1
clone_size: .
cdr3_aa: CSALETSGADTQYF

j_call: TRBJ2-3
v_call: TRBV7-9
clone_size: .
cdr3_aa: CASSPGGTDTQYF

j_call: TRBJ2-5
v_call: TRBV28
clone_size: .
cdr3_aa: CASSLFRTGQETQYF

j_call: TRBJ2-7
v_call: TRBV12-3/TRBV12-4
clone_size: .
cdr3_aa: CASSHRFGTYEQYF

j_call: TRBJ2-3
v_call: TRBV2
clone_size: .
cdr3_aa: CASMGITDTQYF

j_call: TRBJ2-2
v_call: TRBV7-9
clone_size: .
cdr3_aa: CASSASFRQGNTGELFF

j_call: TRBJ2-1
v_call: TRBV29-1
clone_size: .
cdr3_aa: CSARDSFNNEQFF

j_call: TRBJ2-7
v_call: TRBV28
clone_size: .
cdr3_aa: CASRTGREQYF

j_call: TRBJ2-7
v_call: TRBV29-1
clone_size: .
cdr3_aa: CSVHQGSSYEQYF

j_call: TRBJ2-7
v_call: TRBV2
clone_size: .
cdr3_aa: CASSERDYSYEQYF

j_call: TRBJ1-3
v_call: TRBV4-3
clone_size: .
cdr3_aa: CASSQDVYSGNTIYF

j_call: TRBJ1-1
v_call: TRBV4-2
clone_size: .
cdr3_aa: CASSQDRNTEAFF

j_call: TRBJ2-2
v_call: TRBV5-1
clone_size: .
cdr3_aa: CASSFNLAGTGELFF

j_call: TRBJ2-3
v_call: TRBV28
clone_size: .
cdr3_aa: CASFLRGGADTQYF

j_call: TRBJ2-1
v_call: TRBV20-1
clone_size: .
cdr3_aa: CSAMPLGSYNEQFF

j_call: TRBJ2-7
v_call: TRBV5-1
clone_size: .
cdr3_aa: CASSFWAGTYEQYF

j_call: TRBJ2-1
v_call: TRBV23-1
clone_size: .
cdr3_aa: CASTLGVDNEQFF

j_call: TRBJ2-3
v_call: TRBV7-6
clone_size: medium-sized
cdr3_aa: CASTEGLAGTDTQYF

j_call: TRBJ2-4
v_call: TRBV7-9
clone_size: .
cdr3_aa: CASSTDYGGIQYF

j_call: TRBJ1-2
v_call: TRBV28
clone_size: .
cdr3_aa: CASTRSGFRGYTF

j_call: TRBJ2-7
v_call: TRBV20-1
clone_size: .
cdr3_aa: CSASPDGYEQYF

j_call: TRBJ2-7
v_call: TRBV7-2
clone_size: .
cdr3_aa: CASSLLAGGRSYEQYF

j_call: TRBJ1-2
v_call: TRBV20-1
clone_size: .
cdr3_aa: CSAPGPDGYTF

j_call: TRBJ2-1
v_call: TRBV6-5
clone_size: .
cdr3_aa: CASSYGGGGNEQFF

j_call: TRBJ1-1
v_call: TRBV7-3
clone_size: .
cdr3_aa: CASSLNGYMNTEAFF

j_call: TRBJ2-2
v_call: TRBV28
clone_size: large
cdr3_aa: CASSYTSASGELFF

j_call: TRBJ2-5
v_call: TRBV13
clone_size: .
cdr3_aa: CASSYASGGNQETQYF

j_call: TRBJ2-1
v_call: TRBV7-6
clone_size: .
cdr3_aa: CASSPDSSSYNEQFF

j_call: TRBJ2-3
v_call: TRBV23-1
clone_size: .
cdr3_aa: CASSRREHPTDTQYF